One sample yielded the 20 T cell receptor beta chains listed below, sequenced in a study of T cell repertoires in cytomegalovirus infection. These TCRs' antigens remain unknown. TCRdb reprocessed the reads with MiXCR, giving one entry per CDR3 protein. This sample has tens of thousands of distinct CDR3 sequences, with around half found just once. Sequenced material: CD8+ T cells from cultured PBMCs, taken from culture after CMV antigen stimulation. Source of these receptors: a human donor in good health (CMV status not recorded). Some clones in this sample may be carry-over from other donors' samples.

The chain couples TRBV27 to TRBJ1-1; D unresolved. The CDR3 runs 14 residues. The V gene's germline CDR1 is MNHEY and CDR2 SMNVEV (reference sequence). Trimming took off 3 bases at V and 0 bases at J, with 8 bases between the two ends. CDR3 coding DNA: TGTGCCAGCAGTTTTCGCGGGGTGAACACTGAAGCTTTCTTT. Translated, it gives CASSFRGVNTEAFF.

Comments on this clonotype: An end of the junction differs from the germline gene, which may be a read error. The CDR3 spells CASSSDSTYNEQFF. CDR3 nucleotides: TGTGCTAGCAGCTCGGATTCAACCTACAATGAGCAGTTCTTC. V gene TRBV5-5 combines with J gene TRBJ2-1, with D unclear. Germline V gene lookup returns CDR1 SGHKS and CDR2 YYEKEE (reference sequence). The length of the CDR3 is 14 residues.

The rearrangement links TRBV15 to TRBJ2-7; 9 nucleotides agree with TRBD1. CDR1 is LNHNV, CDR2 YYDKDF, per germline (reference sequence). Trimming removed 0 bases from V and 1 base from J; junction bases left unmatched: 7. This CDR3 has 17 residues. As DNA, the CDR3 is TGTGCCACCAGCAGAGATAGTAGGACAGGGGCATCCTACGAGCAGTACTTC. It yields the protein CATSRDSRTGASYEQYF.

This rearrangement joins TRBV7-3 to TRBJ1-1; D not resolved. This CDR3 contains 13 residues. Trimming removed 1 base at V and 3 bases at J, with 6 bases between. Germline V gene data show CDR1 as SGHTA and CDR2 as FQGTGA. The CDR3 protein is CASSLIGDTEAFF. DNA for the CDR3: TGTGCCAGCAGCTTAATAGGTGACACTGAAGCTTTCTTT.

The chain couples TRBV25-1 to TRBJ2-7; the D gene could be TRBD1 or TRBD2 (5 bases each). Germline assignment: CDR1 MGHDK and CDR2 SYGVNS. The CDR3 is made up of 14 amino acids. Trimming removed 3 bases at V and 4 bases at J, with 13 bases between. The CDR3 sequence: CASSEGPLTYEQYF. CDR3 DNA: TGTGCCAGCAGTGAGGGACCCCTTACTTACGAGCAGTACTTC.

The V call is TRBV6-1, the J call TRBJ1-1; TRBD1 matches at 7 bases. This CDR3 contains 14 residues. Per germline, CDR1 MNHNS and CDR2 SASEGT. J gave up 1 base and V 6 bases, and 5 bases lay outside the gene matches. The CDR3 nucleotides read TGTGCCAGCAGGAGACAGGGCCAGAACACTGAAGCTTTCTTT. This encodes CASRRQGQNTEAFF.

The table lists this clonotype with a few counts. The V and J genes are TRBV12-3 or TRBV12-4 and TRBJ2-1, with a possible D match to TRBD1 (6 bases). This CDR3 comprises 13 residues. V dropped 5 bases and J dropped 4 bases, with 9 bases sitting between them. The CDR3 bases are TGTGCCAGCAGTAGGGACACGTACAATGAGCAGTTCTTC. Translated: CASSRDTYNEQFF.

This rearrangement joins TRBV10-1 to TRBJ2-3; TRBD2 aligns across 14 bases. CDR1 is WNHNN and CDR2 is SYGVQD in the germline V gene (reference sequence). This CDR3 is 18 amino acids long. J was trimmed by 1 base and V by 7 bases; bases with no gene match: 10. The CDR3 nucleotides are TGCGCCAGCAATCCGGGACTAGCGGGGGACCGGCGCACAGATACGCAGTATTTT. This codes for CASNPGLAGDRRTDTQYF.

This sequence joins TRBV27 and TRBJ2-5, with D unresolved. This CDR3 comprises 13 residues. Per the germline V gene, CDR1 is MNHEY and CDR2 is SMNVEV (reference sequence). Trimming removed 4 bases at V and 5 bases at J, with 11 bases between. CDR3 coding DNA: TGTGCCAGCAGTTCGTGGAGAAAGGAGACCCAGTACTTC. Protein product: CASSSWRKETQYF.

The genes are TRBV29-1 and TRBJ2-1, with no clear D. The CDR3 consists of 13 residues. Looked up from germline, CDR1 is SQVTM and CDR2 is ANQGSEA. Trimming took 1 base from V and 4 from J, leaving 8 bases between them. CDR3 protein: CSVEVSLYNEQFF. The CDR3 coding sequence is TGCAGCGTTGAAGTCTCACTGTACAATGAGCAGTTCTTC.

This clonotype appeared many times. The chain carries TRBV7-2 and TRBJ1-5; no definite D call. The length of the CDR3 is 15 residues. The V and J ends lost 1 base and 3 bases respectively, with 10 bases between them. From germline, CDR1 is SGHTA and CDR2 FQGNSA. The CDR3 DNA is TGTGCCAGCAGCTTAGGGCTGGGATACAATCAGCCCCAGCATTTT. It encodes CASSLGLGYNQPQHF.

The rearrangement joins TRBV12-3 or TRBV12-4 to TRBJ1-2; weak D call: TRBD1 (6 bases). This CDR3 spans 14 amino acids. The V end lost 5 bases, the J end lost 5 bases, and 15 bases lay between the germline ends. The CDR3, as DNA: TGTGCCAGCAGTGGGACACTCCGGTCGTATGGCTACACCTTC. This sequence encodes CASSGTLRSYGYTF.

The J gene is TRBJ2-1, the V gene TRBV10-3; no reliable D call. Germline V gives CDR1 ENHRY, CDR2 SYGVKD. This CDR3 is built from 14 residues. V gave up 2 bases and J gave up 5 bases, with 10 bases separating them. For the CDR3, the DNA is TGTGCCATCAGTGAGCCCCCAAGTGACAATGAGCAGTTCTTC. Protein product: CAISEPPSDNEQFF.

The CDR3 nucleotides are TGTGCCAGCAGCGGACAGGGGAGCTCCTACGAGCAGTACTTC. Translation: CASSGQGSSYEQYF. The chain couples TRBV12-3 or TRBV12-4 to TRBJ2-7; 9 bases map to TRBD1. With 6 bases clipped from V and 0 bases from J, the junction kept 3 bases outside the gene matches. The CDR3 runs 14 residues.

This chain links TRBV7-6 with TRBJ2-1, with a weak D call TRBD2 (7 bases). There are 13 residues in the CDR3. Germline V gives CDR1 SGHVS, CDR2 FNYEAQ. Trimming pared 1 base from V and 10 bases from J, leaving 11 bases between. CDR3 bases: TGTGCCAGCAGCTTAGGGGAGGGGGGGGAGCAGTTCTTC. This sequence encodes CASSLGEGGEQFF.

The chain carries TRBV13 and TRBJ2-7; 7 bases agree with TRBD1. V shed 3 bases, J shed 2 bases, and the junction held 7 bases outside the gene matches. The CDR3 has 15 amino acids. The V gene's germline CDR1 is PRHDT and CDR2 FYEKMQ (reference sequence). CDR3: CASSLYRDSPYEQYF. CDR3 nucleotide sequence: TGTGCCAGCAGCTTGTACCGGGACAGTCCCTACGAGCAGTACTTC. Using reference TRBV13 and TRBJ2-7 for the parts outside the CDR3, the full variable domain is AAGVIQSPRHLIKEKRETATLKCYPIPRHDTVYWYQQGPGQDPQFLISFYEKMQSDKGSIPDRFSAQQFSDYHSELNMSSLELGDSALYFCASSLYRDSPYEQYFGPGTRLTVT.

The chain links TRBV4-2 to TRBJ2-3; 12 nucleotides align to TRBD2. The germline gives CDR1 LGHNA, CDR2 YNFKEQ. The junction had 5 bases not matched to a gene; V was cut back by 1 base and J by 0 bases. The CDR3 contains 18 residues. The CDR3 sequence: CASSQGLAGATSTDTQYF. As DNA, the CDR3 is TGTGCCAGCAGCCAAGGACTAGCGGGGGCGACTAGCACAGATACGCAGTATTTT.

The gene calls are TRBV6-5 and TRBJ2-5; 7 bases agree with TRBD1. CDR3 size: 18 residues. The germline CDR1 and CDR2 sequences are MNHEY and SVGAGI. V dropped 0 bases and J dropped 0; count of bases not matched to a gene: 10. The CDR3 DNA reads as TGTGCCAGCAGTTACTCGATTTATTCAGGGACAGACCAAGAGACCCAGTACTTC. Protein: CASSYSIYSGTDQETQYF.

This clonotype has only one observation. The DNA of the CDR3 is TGCGCCAGCAGTGGGGCGGAACAGCTTTACGAGCAGTACTTC. Its translation is CASSGAEQLYEQYF. The chain joins TRBV10-2 to TRBJ2-7, with D hard to call. This CDR3 is 14 amino acids long. The V end was cut by 4 bases, the J end by 4 bases, with 14 bases between. From germline, CDR1 is WSHSY and CDR2 SAAADI.

J is TRBJ2-1 and V is TRBV7-2; 12 bases agree with TRBD2. The CDR3 totals 16 residues. From germline, CDR1 is SGHTA and CDR2 FQGNSA. V shed 5 bases and J 9 bases; nucleotides not matched to a gene: 11. The CDR3 here is CASSLETSGSSSEQFF. The CDR3 DNA reads TGTGCCAGCAGCCTCGAGACTAGCGGGAGCTCGAGTGAGCAGTTCTTC. Supplemented by reference TRBV7-2 and TRBJ2-1, the full variable domain reads GAGVSQSPSNKVTEKGKDVELRCDPISGHTALYWYRQSLGQGLEFLIYFQGNSAPDKSGLPSDRFSAERTGGSVSTLTIQRTQQEDSAVYLCASSLETSGSSSEQFFGPGTRLTVL.